This T cell receptor (beta chain) comes out of a study of blood T cell repertoires in COVID-19. At the level of the study: Collection of acute and convalescent COVID-19 samples took place in the United States, Italy and Spain.

V was pared by 3 bases and J by 3 bases, with 3 bases of the junction left unmatched. Germline loops: CDR1 SQVTM, CDR2 ANQGSEA. The CDR3 sequence is 14 residues long. Sequenced by immunoSEQ multiplex PCR; TCRdb stores in-frame clones only, minus some. In the table there are around 50,000 clones, around 90% of which are singletons. The V call is TRBV29-1, the J call TRBJ2-1, with TRBD2 matching over 9 bases. The sequence came from a human donor in a cohort sampled during active COVID-19. Input material: peripheral blood. The CDR3 nucleotides read TGCAGCGTTGACCAACTAGCGGGCTACAATGAGCAGTTCTTC. Translating it yields CSVDQLAGYNEQFF.